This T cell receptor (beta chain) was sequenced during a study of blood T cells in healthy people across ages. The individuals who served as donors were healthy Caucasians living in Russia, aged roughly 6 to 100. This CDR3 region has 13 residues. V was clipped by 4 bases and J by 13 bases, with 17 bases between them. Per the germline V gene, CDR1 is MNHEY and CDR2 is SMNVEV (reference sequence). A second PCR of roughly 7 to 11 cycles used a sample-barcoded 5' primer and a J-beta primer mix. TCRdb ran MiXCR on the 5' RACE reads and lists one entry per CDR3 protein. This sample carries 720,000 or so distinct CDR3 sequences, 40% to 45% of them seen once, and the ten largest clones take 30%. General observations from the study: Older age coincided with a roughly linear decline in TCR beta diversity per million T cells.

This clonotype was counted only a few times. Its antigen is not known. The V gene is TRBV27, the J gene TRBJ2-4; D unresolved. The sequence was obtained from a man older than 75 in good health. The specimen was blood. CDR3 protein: CASSSGSLTPQYF. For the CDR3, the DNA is TGTGCCAGCAGTTCGGGCAGCCTGACGCCGCAGTACTTC.